The 8 T cell receptor beta chains below come from one sample, sequenced in a study of control samples from healthy donors and cancer patients (dated by TCRdb to 2018 to 2021). Library preparation used the immunoSEQ multiplex PCR assay. TCRdb mirrors the immuneACCESS table, restricted to in-frame sequences. Some clones are absent from its copies; in checked studies, under half trace to an unresolved V gene, and the reason for the others is unknown. This sample lists approximately 140,000 clones; roughly 92% were detected once. About an eighth of the sample rests with the top ten. The material sequenced was blood. The receptors derive from a man in his forties in good health.

This clone was counted once. V is TRBV12-5 and J is TRBJ2-1; D gene unclear. CDR3 length equals 14 residues. Trimming left V 8 bases short and J 0 bases short, with 11 bases between. The V gene's germline CDR1 is LGHNT and CDR2 FRNRAP. CDR3 sequence: CASSRSRSYNEQFF. CDR3 DNA: TGTGCTAGTTCCAGGAGCCGCTCCTACAATGAGCAGTTCTTC.

The chain links TRBV2 to TRBJ2-7; 8 bases are a match to TRBD2. Per germline, CDR1 SNHLY and CDR2 FYNNEI. The V and J ends lost 7 bases and 2 bases, in that order; junction bases with no gene match: 16. CDR3 length: 17 residues. For the CDR3, the DNA is TGTGCCAGCATAAGGGACCCCAAATGGCGGGAGGCCTACGAGCAGTACTTC. This translates into CASIRDPKWREAYEQYF.

The V call is TRBV4-3, the J call TRBJ1-5; 8 nucleotides agree with TRBD1. The ends lost 2 bases at V and 5 bases at J; junction bases unmatched: 5. This CDR3 has 15 residues. Germline values: CDR1 LGHNA, CDR2 YSLEER. The CDR3 coding sequence is TGCGCCAGCAGCCAACAAAGACAGGGGTATCAGCCCCAGCATTTT. Translation gives CASSQQRQGYQPQHF.

J is TRBJ1-4 and V is TRBV25-1; D might be TRBD1 (5 bases). Trimming pared 3 bases from V and 9 bases from J, leaving 11 bases between. CDR1 and CDR2 (germline): MGHDK, SYGVNS. This CDR3 is built from 13 residues. This CDR3 is CASSETRQKKLFF. Written as DNA, the CDR3 is TGTGCCAGCAGTGAGACCCGACAGAAAAAACTGTTTTTT.

As for this clone: Other DNA sequences within the sample encode an identical CDR3. The chain combines TRBV6-1 with TRBJ1-1; weak D call: TRBD1 (6 bases). Trimming pared 0 bases from V and 2 bases from J, leaving 16 bases between. Germline V CDR1 and CDR2: MNHNS, SASEGT. This CDR3 has 17 amino acids. The CDR3 DNA sequence: TGTGCCAGCAGTGAAGCGCCCTGGGAGGGACATAACACTGAAGCTTTCTTT. This sequence encodes CASSEAPWEGHNTEAFF.

The gene calls are TRBV5-4 and TRBJ2-3; TRBD2 matches 7 bases. Germline V gene lookup returns CDR1 SGHNT and CDR2 YYREEE (reference sequence). V dropped 7 bases and J dropped 5; count of bases not matched to a gene: 10. CDR3 length: 14 residues. This CDR3 reads CASQTREHLDTQYF. Here the CDR3 DNA reads TGTGCCAGCCAAACGCGGGAGCATCTAGATACGCAGTATTTT.

V is TRBV28 and J is TRBJ1-2; tentative D call: TRBD1 (6 bases). Trimming took 5 bases from V and 2 from J, leaving 18 bases between them. This CDR3 is built from 16 residues. Germline V CDR1 and CDR2: MDHEN, SYDVKM. The CDR3 coding sequence is TGTGCCAGCAGTGAGATTACCCGACAGGACAACTATGGCTACACCTTC. Translation: CASSEITRQDNYGYTF.

This chain joins TRBV6-2 or TRBV6-3 and TRBJ1-5, with D perhaps TRBD1 (5 bases). Per the germline V gene, CDR1 is MNHEY and CDR2 is SVGEGT. Trimming pared 2 bases from V and 7 bases from J, leaving 18 bases between. The CDR3 is 16 residues long. The CDR3 sequence: CASSYERFRRDQPQHF. The CDR3 region has the DNA TGTGCCAGCAGTTACGAGAGGTTTAGGCGGGACCAGCCCCAGCATTTT.